This T cell receptor (beta chain) appears in the sequencing data of a study of T-cell memory formation after mild COVID-19. Between the trimmed V and J ends, which lost 0 bases and 5 bases, there was a span of 13 bases. This CDR3 is built from 15 residues. CDR1 is SGDLS and CDR2 is YYNGEE in the germline V gene. TCRdb independently ran MiXCR on the 5' RACE reads; one entry per CDR3 protein. The table records hundreds of thousands of distinct CDR3 sequences, 13% to 15% of them present only once. Study findings and constraints: A subset of responding clones appeared in pre-infection memory, suggesting cross-reactive memory joined.

This clonotype is a singleton in its sample. Its antigen remains unknown. Material: PBMCs or a T cell subset sorted from them (not recorded which). The chain uses TRBV9 and TRBJ2-3; D might be TRBD1 (7 bases). The TCR was taken from a man younger than 35 who had mild COVID-19 (a few samples of this study predate the infection). Cell type and time point are not known. CDR3 in DNA: TGTGCCAGCAGCGTAGCCAGGGGGGAAGGAGATACGCAGTATTTT. Protein sequence: CASSVARGEGDTQYF. Supplemented by reference TRBV9 and TRBJ2-3, the full variable domain reads DSGVTQTPKHLITATGQRVTLRCSPRSGDLSVYWYQQSLDQGLQFLIQYYNGEERAKGNILERFSAQQFPDLHSELNLSSLELGDSALYFCASSVARGEGDTQYFGPGTRLTVL.